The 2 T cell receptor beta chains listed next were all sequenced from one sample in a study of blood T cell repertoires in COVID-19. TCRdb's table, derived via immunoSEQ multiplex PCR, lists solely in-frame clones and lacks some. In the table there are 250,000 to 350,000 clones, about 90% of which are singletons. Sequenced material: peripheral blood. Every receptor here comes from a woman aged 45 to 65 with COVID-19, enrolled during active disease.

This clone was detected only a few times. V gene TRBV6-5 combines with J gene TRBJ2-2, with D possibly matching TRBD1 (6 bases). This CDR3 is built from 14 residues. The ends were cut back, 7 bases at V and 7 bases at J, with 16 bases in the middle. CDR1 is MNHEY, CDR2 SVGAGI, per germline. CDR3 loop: CASNKQGLNGELFF. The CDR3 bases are TGTGCCAGCAATAAACAGGGTCTTAACGGGGAGCTGTTTTTT.

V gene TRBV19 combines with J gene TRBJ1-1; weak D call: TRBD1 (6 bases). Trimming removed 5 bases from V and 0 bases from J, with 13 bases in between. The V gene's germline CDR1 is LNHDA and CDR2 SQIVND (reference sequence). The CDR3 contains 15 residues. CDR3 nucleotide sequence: TGTGCCAGTAGTGCCGGACAGTTCATGAACACTGAAGCTTTCTTT. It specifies CASSAGQFMNTEAFF.